The T cell receptor (beta chain) described here comes from a study of shared clonotypes between healthy human individuals. Study-level points and caveats: Compared with memory subsets, naive subsets generally had larger estimated richness.

Deep-level settings were used for running the assay. This table comes from immunoSEQ multiplex PCR, and its TCRdb copy is limited to in-frame clones, with some not included. Of about 1.1 million clones in the sample, approximately 77% are singletons; the top ten hold 0.89%. With respect to this clone: Its target is unknown.

The TCR sequence derives from a young man in good health. Some clones in this sample may be carry-over from other donors' samples. What was sequenced was memory CD4+ T cells from PBMCs. Subset reported: CD45RA-negative fraction.

The CDR3: CASIFVRDGNTGELFF. CDR3 in DNA: TGTGCCAGCATTTTCGTACGGGACGGTAACACCGGGGAGCTGTTTTTT. The chain carries TRBV28 and TRBJ2-2; TRBD1 or TRBD2 may be the D gene (5 bases each). V lost 7 bases to trimming and J lost 2 bases, with 17 bases between them. The germline V gene has CDR1 MDHEN and CDR2 SYDVKM. The CDR3 is made up of 16 amino acids.